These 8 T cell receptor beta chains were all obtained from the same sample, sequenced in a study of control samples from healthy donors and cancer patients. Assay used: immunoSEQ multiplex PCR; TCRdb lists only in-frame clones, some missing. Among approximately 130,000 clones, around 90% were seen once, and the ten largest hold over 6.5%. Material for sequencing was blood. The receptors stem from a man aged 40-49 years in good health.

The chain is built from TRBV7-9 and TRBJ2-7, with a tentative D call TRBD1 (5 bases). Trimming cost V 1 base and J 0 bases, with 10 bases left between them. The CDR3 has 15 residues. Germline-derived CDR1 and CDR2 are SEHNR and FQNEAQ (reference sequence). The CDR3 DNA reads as TGTGCCAGCAGCTTAGAGGGGATACCCTCCTACGAGCAGTACTTC. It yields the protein CASSLEGIPSYEQYF.

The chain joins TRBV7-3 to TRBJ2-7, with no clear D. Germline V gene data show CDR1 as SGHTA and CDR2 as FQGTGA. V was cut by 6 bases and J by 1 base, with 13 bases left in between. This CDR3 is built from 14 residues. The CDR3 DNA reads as TGTGCCAGCAGAGTGGGCGCCTTATCCTACGAGCAGTACTTC. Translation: CASRVGALSYEQYF.

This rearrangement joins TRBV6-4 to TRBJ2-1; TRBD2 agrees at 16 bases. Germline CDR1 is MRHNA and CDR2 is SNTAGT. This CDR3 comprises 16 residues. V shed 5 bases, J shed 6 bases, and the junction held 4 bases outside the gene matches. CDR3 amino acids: CASSPGTSGGANEQFF. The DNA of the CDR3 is TGTGCCAGCAGTCCCGGGACTAGCGGGGGGGCCAATGAGCAGTTCTTC.

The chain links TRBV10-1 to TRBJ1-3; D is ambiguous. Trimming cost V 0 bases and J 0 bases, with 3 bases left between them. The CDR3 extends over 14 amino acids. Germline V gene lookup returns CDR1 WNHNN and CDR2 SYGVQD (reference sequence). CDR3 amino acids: CASSESHSGNTIYF. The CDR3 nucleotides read TGCGCCAGCAGTGAGTCTCACTCTGGAAACACCATATATTTT.

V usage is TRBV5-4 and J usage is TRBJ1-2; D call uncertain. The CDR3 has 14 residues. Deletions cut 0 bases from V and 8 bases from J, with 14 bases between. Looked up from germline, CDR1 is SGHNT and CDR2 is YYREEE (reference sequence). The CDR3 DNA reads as TGTGCCAGCAGCTTGGATAGGGCTATCGGGGGCTACACCTTC. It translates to CASSLDRAIGGYTF.

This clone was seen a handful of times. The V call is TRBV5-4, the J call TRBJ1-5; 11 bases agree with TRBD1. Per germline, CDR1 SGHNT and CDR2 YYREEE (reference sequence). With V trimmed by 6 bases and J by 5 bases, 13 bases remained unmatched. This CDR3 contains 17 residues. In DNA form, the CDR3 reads TGTGCCAGCACAATGGACAGGGGGCCTAGGTGGGATCAGCCCCAGCATTTT. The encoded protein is CASTMDRGPRWDQPQHF.

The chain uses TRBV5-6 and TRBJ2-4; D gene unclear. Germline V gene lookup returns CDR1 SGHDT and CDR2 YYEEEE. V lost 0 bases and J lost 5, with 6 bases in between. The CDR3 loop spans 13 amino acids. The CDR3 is CASSLVAENIQYF. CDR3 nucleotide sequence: TGTGCCAGCAGCTTGGTGGCAGAAAACATTCAGTACTTC.

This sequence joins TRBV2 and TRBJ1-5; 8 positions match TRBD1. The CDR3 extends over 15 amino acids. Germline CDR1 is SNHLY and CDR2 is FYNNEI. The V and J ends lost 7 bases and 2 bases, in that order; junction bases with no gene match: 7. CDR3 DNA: TGTGCCAGCACCACCGGGACAGGAGGCAATCAGCCCCAGCATTTT. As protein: CASTTGTGGNQPQHF. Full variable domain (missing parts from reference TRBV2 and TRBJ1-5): EPEVTQTPSHQVTQMGQEVILRCVPISNHLYFYWYRQILGQKVEFLVSFYNNEISEKSEIFDDQFSVERPDGSNFTLKIRSTKLEDSAMYFCASTTGTGGNQPQHFGDGTRLSIL.